This T cell receptor beta chain was sequenced in a study of blood T cell repertoires in COVID-19. Study summary: The United States, Italy and Spain supplied acute and convalescent COVID-19 samples. The analysed material was cDNA or gDNA that came from T cells, B-cell-depleted T cells, or PBMCs.

The CDR3 covers 17 residues. Germline CDR1 is MNHNY and CDR2 is SVGAGI (reference sequence). With 5 bases clipped from V and 8 bases from J, the junction kept 15 bases outside the gene matches. How the authors handled the data: Nucleated cell number was recorded as an estimate derived from reference gene primer amplification. This table comes from immunoSEQ multiplex PCR, and its TCRdb copy is limited to in-frame clones, with some not included. V and J calls plus clone size are reproduced from that table; the DNA served to infer D and trimming. The sample contains approximately 73,000 clones, 70% to 85% of which appear only once.

The rearrangement links TRBV6-6 to TRBJ2-3, with 11 bases aligning to TRBD2. This receptor was identified in a woman in her 70s with acute or convalescent COVID-19. The sequenced sample consisted of peripheral blood. The CDR3 protein is CASSLGLAGGQDGTQYF. Written as DNA, the CDR3 is TGTGCCAGCAGTCTCGGGCTAGCGGGGGGCCAAGACGGTACGCAGTATTTT.